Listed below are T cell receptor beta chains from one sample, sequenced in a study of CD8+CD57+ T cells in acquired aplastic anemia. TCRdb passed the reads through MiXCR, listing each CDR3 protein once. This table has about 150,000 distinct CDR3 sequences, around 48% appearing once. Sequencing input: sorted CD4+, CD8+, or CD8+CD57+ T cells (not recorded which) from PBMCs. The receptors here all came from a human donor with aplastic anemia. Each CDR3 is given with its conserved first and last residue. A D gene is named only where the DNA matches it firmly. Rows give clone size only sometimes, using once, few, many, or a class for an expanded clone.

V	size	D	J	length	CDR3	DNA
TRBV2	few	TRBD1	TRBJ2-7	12	CASRDRGNEQYF	TGTGCCAGCAGGGACAGGGGCAACGAGCAGTACTTC
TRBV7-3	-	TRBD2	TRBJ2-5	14	CASSAGTSGETQYF	TGTGCCAGCAGCGCCGGGACTAGCGGGGAGACCCAGTACTTC
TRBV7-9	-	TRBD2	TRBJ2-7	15	CASRGLAGAAYEQYF	TGTGCCAGCAGGGGACTAGCGGGAGCAGCCTACGAGCAGTACTTC
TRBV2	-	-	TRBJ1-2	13	CASSEEEGGGYTF	TGTGCCAGCAGTGAAGAGGAGGGTGGAGGCTACACCTTT
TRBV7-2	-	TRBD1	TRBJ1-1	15	CASSLTGTANTEAFF	TGTGCCAGCAGCCTAACCGGGACAGCGAACACTGAAGCTTTCTTT
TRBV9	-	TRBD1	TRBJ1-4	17	CASSVGRGRATNEKLFF	TGTGCCAGCAGCGTAGGTAGGGGGCGGGCAACTAATGAAAAACTGTTTTTT
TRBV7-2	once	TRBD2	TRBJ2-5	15	CASSLQRGGQETQYF	TGTGCCAGCAGCCTACAGCGGGGGGGCCAAGAGACCCAGTACTTC
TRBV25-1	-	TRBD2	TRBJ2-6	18	CASSATSGGLSGANVLTF	TGTGCCAGCAGTGCAACTAGCGGGGGGCTCTCTGGGGCCAACGTCCTGACTTTC
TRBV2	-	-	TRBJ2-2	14	CASRRPDNTGELFF	TGTGCCAGCAGGAGGCCCGATAACACCGGGGAGCTGTTTTTT
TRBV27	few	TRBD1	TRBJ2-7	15	CASSPRPGQPPEQYF	TGTGCCAGCAGTCCCCGACCGGGACAGCCGCCAGAGCAGTACTTC
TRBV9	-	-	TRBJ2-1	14	CASSPGGLGNEQFF	TGTGCCAGCAGCCCGGGCGGGCTGGGCAATGAGCAGTTCTTC
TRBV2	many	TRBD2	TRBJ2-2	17	CASSYSGGRIVTGELFF	TGTGCCAGCAGCTACAGTGGCGGGAGAATAGTCACCGGGGAGCTGTTTTTT
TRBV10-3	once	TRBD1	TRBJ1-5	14	CASSDRGSNQPQHF	TGTGCCAGCAGTGACAGGGGTAGCAATCAGCCCCAGCATTTT
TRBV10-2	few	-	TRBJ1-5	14	CASMKGQGNQPQHF	TGCGCCAGCATGAAGGGGCAGGGCAATCAGCCCCAGCATTTT
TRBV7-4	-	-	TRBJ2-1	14	CASSRQGSDGEQFF	TGTGCCAGCAGCCGACAAGGTAGTGATGGTGAGCAGTTCTTC
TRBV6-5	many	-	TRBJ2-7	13	CASSSTGPLEQYF	TGTGCCAGCAGTTCGACAGGCCCCTTGGAGCAGTACTTC
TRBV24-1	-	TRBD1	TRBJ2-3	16	CATSGSGDSSTDAQYF	TGTGCCACCAGTGGCTCAGGGGACAGTAGCACAGATGCGCAGTATTTT
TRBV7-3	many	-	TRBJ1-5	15	CASSLTGDGNQPQHF	TGTGCCAGCAGCTTAACAGGGGACGGAAATCAGCCCCAGCATTTT
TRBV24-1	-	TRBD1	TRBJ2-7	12	CAAGTGVTEQYF	TGTGCCGCCGGGACAGGGGTTACCGAGCAGTACTTC
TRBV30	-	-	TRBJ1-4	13	CAWSVFLNGKLFF	TGTGCCTGGAGTGTCTTCCTTAATGGAAAACTGTTTTTT
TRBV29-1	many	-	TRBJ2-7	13	CSVEVATTYEQYF	TGCAGCGTTGAAGTAGCGACAACCTACGAGCAGTACTTC
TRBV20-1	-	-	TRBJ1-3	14	CSARARQTGNTIYF	TGCAGTGCTAGAGCCAGGCAAACCGGAAACACCATATATTTT
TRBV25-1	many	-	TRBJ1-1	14	CASSDWDRPTEAFF	TGTGCCAGCAGTGATTGGGACCGACCCACTGAAGCTTTCTTT
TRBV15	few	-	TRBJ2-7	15	CAISAELGGSYEQYF	TGTGCCATCAGCGCTGAGTTGGGGGGCTCCTACGAGCAGTACTTC
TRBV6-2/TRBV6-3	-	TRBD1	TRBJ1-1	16	CASSFLTGNRRTEAFF	TGTGCCAGCAGTTTTTTGACAGGGAATAGACGCACTGAAGCTTTCTTT
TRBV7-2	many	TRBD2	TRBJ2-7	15	CASSSGGQTSYEQYF	TGTGCCAGCAGCTCGGGAGGGCAGACTTCCTACGAGCAGTACTTC
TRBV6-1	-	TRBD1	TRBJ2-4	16	CASSPITGQGRNIQYF	TGTGCCAGCAGTCCTATTACGGGACAGGGGCGAAACATTCAGTACTTC
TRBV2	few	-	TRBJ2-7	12	CASKAETYEQYF	TGTGCCAGTAAAGCGGAAACTTACGAGCAGTACTTC
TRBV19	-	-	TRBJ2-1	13	CASSIERGDEQFF	TGTGCCAGTAGTATAGAGAGGGGGGATGAGCAGTTCTTC
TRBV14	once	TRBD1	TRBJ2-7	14	CASRQTGVGYEQYF	TGTGCCAGCAGGCAGACAGGGGTGGGCTACGAGCAGTACTTC
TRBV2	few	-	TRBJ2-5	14	CASSASIGQETQYF	TGTGCCAGCAGTGCGTCCATCGGACAAGAGACCCAGTACTTC
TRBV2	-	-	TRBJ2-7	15	CASSEDGRRNYEQYF	TGTGCCAGCAGTGAAGACGGGCGGAGAAACTACGAGCAGTACTTC
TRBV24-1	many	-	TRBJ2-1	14	CATSRQGRIHEQFF	TGTGCCACCAGTAGGCAAGGGAGGATCCATGAGCAGTTCTTC
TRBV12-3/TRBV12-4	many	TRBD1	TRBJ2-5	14	CASSLMGQQETQYF	TGTGCCAGCAGTTTAATGGGACAGCAAGAGACCCAGTACTTC
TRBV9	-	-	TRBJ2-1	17	CASSADMDEVGYNEQFF	TGTGCCAGCAGCGCCGATATGGACGAAGTTGGCTACAATGAGCAGTTCTTC
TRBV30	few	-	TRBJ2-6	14	CAWAEMTGANVLTF	TGTGCCTGGGCCGAAATGACTGGGGCCAACGTCCTGACTTTC
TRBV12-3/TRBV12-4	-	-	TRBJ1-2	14	CASGMHGGCDGYTF	TGTGCCAGCGGCATGCATGGGGGCTGCGATGGCTACACCTTC
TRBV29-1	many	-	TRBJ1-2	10	CSVEGSGYTF	TGCAGCGTTGAAGGTTCTGGCTACACCTTC
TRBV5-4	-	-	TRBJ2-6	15	CASSFGGLGANVLTF	TGTGCCAGCAGCTTTGGGGGGCTTGGGGCCAACGTCCTGACTTTC
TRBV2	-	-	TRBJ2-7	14	CASSADDRPYEQYF	TGTGCCAGCAGTGCTGACGACAGACCCTACGAGCAGTACTTC
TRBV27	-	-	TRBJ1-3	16	CASSPGISASGNAIYF	TGTGCCAGCAGTCCAGGGATTTCGGCCTCTGGAAACGCCATATATTTT
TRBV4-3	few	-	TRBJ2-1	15	CASSLGGRSVNEQFF	TGCGCCAGCAGCCTTGGGGGACGTTCCGTGAATGAGCAGTTCTTC
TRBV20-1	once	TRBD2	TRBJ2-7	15	CSANGLAGLSHEQYF	TGCAGTGCTAACGGACTAGCGGGATTAAGCCACGAGCAGTACTTC
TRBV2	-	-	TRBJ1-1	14	CASSEARGYTEAFF	TGTGCCAGCAGTGAAGCGCGAGGTTATACTGAAGCTTTCTTT
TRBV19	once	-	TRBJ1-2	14	CASSDGSSNYGYTF	TGTGCCAGTAGCGATGGGTCCTCTAACTATGGCTACACCTTC
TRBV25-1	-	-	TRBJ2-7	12	CASSDRRYEQYF	TGTGCCAGCAGTGATCGGAGGTACGAGCAGTACTTC
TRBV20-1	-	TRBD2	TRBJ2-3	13	CSAKLAGTDTQYF	TGCAGTGCAAAACTAGCGGGGACAGATACGCAGTATTTT
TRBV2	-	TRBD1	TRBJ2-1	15	CASSEWGTVNNEQFF	TGTGCCAGCAGTGAATGGGGGACAGTGAACAATGAGCAGTTCTTC
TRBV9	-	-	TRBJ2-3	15	CASSVGQGQTDTQYF	TGTGCCAGCAGCGTAGGTCAGGGGCAGACAGATACGCAGTATTTT
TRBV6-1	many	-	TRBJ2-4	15	CASSRPGTRKNIQYF	TGTGCCAGCAGCCGGCCAGGGACCCGAAAAAACATTCAGTACTTC